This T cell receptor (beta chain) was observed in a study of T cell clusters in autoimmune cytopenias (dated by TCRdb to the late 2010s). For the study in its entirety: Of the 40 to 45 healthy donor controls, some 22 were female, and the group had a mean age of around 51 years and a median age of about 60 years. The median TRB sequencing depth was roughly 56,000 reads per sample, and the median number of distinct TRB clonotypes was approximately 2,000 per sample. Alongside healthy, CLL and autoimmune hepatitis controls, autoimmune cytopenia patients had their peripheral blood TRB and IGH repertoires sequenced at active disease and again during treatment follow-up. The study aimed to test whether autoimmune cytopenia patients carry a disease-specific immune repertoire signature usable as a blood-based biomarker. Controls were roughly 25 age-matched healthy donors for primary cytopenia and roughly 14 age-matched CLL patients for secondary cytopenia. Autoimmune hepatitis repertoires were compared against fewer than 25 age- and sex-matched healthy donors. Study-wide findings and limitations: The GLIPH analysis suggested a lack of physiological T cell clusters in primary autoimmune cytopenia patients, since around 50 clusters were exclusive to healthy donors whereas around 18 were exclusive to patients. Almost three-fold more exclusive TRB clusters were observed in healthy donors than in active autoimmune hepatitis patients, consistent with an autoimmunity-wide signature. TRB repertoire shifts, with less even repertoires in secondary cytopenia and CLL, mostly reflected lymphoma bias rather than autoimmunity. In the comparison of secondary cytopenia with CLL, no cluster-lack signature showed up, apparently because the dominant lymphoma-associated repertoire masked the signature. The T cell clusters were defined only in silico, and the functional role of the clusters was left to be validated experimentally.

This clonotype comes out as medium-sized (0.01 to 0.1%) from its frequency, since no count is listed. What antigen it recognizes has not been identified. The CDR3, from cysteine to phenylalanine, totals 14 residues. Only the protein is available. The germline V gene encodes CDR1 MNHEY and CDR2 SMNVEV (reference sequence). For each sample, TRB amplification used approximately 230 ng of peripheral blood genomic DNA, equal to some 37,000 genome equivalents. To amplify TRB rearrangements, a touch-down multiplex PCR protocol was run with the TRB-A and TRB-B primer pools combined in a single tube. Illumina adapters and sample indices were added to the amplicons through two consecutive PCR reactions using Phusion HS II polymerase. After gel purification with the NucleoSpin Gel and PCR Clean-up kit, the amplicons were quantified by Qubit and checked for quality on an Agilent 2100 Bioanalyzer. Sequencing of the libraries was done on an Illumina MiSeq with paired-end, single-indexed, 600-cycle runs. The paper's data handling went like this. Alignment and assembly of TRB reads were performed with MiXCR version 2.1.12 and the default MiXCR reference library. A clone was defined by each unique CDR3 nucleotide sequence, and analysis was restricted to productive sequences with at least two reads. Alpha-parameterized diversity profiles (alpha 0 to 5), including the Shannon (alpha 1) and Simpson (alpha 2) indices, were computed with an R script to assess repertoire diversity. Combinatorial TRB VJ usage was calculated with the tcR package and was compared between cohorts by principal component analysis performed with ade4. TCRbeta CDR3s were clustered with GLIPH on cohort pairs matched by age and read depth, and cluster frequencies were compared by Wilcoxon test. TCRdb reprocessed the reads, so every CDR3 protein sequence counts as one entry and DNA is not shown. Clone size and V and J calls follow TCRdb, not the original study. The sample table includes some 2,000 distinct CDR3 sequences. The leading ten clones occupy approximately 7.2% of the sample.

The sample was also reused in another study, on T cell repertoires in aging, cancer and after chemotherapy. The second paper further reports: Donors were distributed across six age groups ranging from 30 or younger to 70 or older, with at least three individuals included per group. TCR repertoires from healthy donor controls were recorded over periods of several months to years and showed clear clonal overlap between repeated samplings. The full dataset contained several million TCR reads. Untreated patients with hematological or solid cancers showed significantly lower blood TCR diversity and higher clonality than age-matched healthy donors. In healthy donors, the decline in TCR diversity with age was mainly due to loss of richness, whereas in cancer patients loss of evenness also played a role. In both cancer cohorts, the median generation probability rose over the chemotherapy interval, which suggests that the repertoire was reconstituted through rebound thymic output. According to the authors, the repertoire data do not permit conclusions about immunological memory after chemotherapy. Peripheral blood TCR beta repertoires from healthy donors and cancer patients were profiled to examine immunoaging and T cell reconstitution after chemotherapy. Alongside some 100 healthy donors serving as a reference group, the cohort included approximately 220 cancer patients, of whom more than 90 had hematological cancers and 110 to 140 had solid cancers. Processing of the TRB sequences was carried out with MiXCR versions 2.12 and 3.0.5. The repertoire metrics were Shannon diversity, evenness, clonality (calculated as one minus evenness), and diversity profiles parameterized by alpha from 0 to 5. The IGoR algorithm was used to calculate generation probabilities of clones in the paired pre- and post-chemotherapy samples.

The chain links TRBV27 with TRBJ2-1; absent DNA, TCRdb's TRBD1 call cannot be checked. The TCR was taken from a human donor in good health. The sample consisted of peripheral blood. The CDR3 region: CASSSGQGWNEQFF.